These 22 T cell receptor beta chains originate from one sample sequenced in a study of T cell changes during pregnancy in multiple sclerosis. Profiling relied on immunoSEQ multiplex PCR, and the TCRdb table lists in-frame clones only, not all of them. The table records about 97,000 clones, about 91% of them present only once. This sample comprised peripheral blood, obtained in the second trimester of pregnancy. The receptor source for this set is a female donor with multiple sclerosis, enrolled in a pregnancy study.

The chain combines TRBV5-1 with TRBJ2-2; D call uncertain. The CDR3 runs to 15 residues. V was cut by 0 bases and J by 3 bases, with 9 bases left in between. Germline lookup yields CDR1 SGHRS and CDR2 YFSETQ. The CDR3 sequence: CASSLAGSDTGELFF. CDR3 nucleotides: TGCGCCAGCAGCTTGGCCGGGTCGGACACCGGGGAGCTGTTTTTT.

The chain employs TRBV15 and TRBJ2-3, with D possibly TRBD1 on 5 matching bases. CDR3 length: 15 residues. The V end lost 1 base, the J end lost 1 base, and 9 bases lay between the germline ends. Germline CDR1 and CDR2: LNHNV and YYDKDF (reference sequence). CDR3 DNA sequence: TGTGCCACCAGCAGAGGCGGCAGGGGCACAGATACGCAGTATTTT. It translates to CATSRGGRGTDTQYF.

The chain combines TRBV7-3 with TRBJ2-1; D call uncertain. Germline CDR1 SGHTA, CDR2 FQGTGA. The V gene lost 1 base and the J gene lost 4 bases, with 8 bases spanning the gap. The CDR3 sequence is 14 residues long. The CDR3 DNA follows: TGTGCCAGCAGCTTAAAGCCTGGTTACAATGAGCAGTTCTTC. Translated, it gives CASSLKPGYNEQFF.

V gene TRBV7-9 combines with J gene TRBJ2-5, with D possibly being TRBD1 (5 bases). Germline CDR1 SEHNR, CDR2 FQNEAQ (reference sequence). V dropped 4 bases and J dropped 2 bases, with 23 bases sitting between them. CDR3 length: 18 residues. CDR3 sequence reads: CASSSTRVLGAVQETQYF. DNA for the CDR3: TGTGCCAGCAGCTCCACCCGCGTATTAGGGGCTGTACAAGAGACCCAGTACTTC.

The CDR3 nucleotides read TGTGCCAGCAGCTTGGGACAGGGGCACTCCTACGAGCAGTACTTC. Translating gives CASSLGQGHSYEQYF. J is TRBJ2-7 and V is TRBV7-2, with 10 bases identical to TRBD1. Trimming removed 3 bases from V and 0 bases from J; junction bases left unmatched: 2. The CDR3 loop spans 15 amino acids. Germline values: CDR1 SGHTA, CDR2 FQGNSA.

CDR3 bases: TGTGCCAGCTCACCCCCCGGGGAGAGTGGGCAGTATTTT. As protein: CASSPPGESGQYF. V usage is TRBV18 and J usage is TRBJ2-3, with D perhaps TRBD2 (5 bases). Trimming removed 3 bases from V and 11 bases from J, with 15 bases in between. In germline, CDR1 is KGHSH, CDR2 LQKENI. There are 13 residues in the CDR3. Based on the CDR3 plus reference TRBV18 and TRBJ2-3, the full variable domain is NAGVMQNPRHLVRRRGQEARLRCSPMKGHSHVYWYRQLPEEGLKFMVYLQKENIIDESGMPKERFSAEFPKEGPSILRIQQVVRGDSAAYFCASSPPGESGQYFGPGTRLTVL.

Written as DNA, the CDR3 is TGTGCCAGTAGTATCGACCCGGGTACGCAGTATTTT. Its protein is CASSIDPGTQYF. The genes are TRBV19 and TRBJ2-3; D is undetermined. V was shortened by 3 bases and J by 8 bases, with 9 bases between the two germline ends. From germline, CDR1 is LNHDA and CDR2 SQIVND (reference sequence). CDR3 length: 12 amino acids.

The chain links TRBV9 to TRBJ2-7, with D possibly matching TRBD2 (6 bases). This CDR3 is built from 13 residues. CDR1 is SGDLS and CDR2 is YYNGEE in the germline V gene. Trimming removed 4 bases at V and 0 bases at J, with 8 bases between. The CDR3 sequence is CASSPTSSYEQYF. The CDR3 DNA sequence: TGTGCCAGCAGCCCGACTAGCTCCTACGAGCAGTACTTC.

The rearrangement uses TRBV27 and TRBJ1-2; 11 bases agree with TRBD1. Trimming removed 5 bases from V and 5 bases from J; junction bases left unmatched: 13. The CDR3 is 17 residues long. Germline loops: CDR1 MNHEY, CDR2 SMNVEV (reference sequence). The CDR3 sequence is CASSPGDRGVGLYGYTF. In nucleotides, the CDR3 is TGTGCCAGCAGTCCGGGGGACAGGGGGGTGGGTTTGTATGGCTACACCTTC.

The chain recombines TRBV9 with TRBJ2-1; 8 bases match TRBD2. V shed 3 bases, J shed 6 bases, and the junction held 8 bases outside the gene matches. Germline loops: CDR1 SGDLS, CDR2 YYNGEE. The CDR3 totals 15 residues. This chain's CDR3 is CASSASGPLGNEQFF. The CDR3 DNA sequence: TGTGCCAGCAGCGCTAGCGGGCCCTTAGGCAATGAGCAGTTCTTC.

The chain couples TRBV7-9 to TRBJ1-1, with a tentative D call TRBD1 (5 bases). CDR1 and CDR2 from the germline V gene are SEHNR and FQNEAQ (reference sequence). The CDR3 loop spans 19 amino acids. V lost 6 bases, J lost 1 base, and 27 bases lay in between. CDR3 DNA sequence: TGTGCCAGCAGGCCCCCCTTATTGGGGGGACGAACACGGAACACTGAAGCTTTCTTT. Translating gives CASRPPLLGGRTRNTEAFF.

This clone was counted a single time. The chain employs TRBV11-3 and TRBJ2-2; 7 positions agree with TRBD1. The junction had 6 bases not matched to a gene; V was cut back by 4 bases and J by 4 bases. The CDR3 covers 15 residues. Germline-derived CDR1 and CDR2 are SGHNT and YENEEA. The CDR3 sequence is CASSSSGTATGELFF. CDR3 in DNA: TGTGCCAGCAGCTCCTCCGGGACAGCCACCGGGGAGCTGTTTTTT.

The gene calls are TRBV19 and TRBJ2-1; 7 bases are shared with TRBD2. This CDR3 contains 15 residues. V gave up 5 bases and J gave up 9 bases; unmatched junction bases: 13. Germline V CDR1 and CDR2: LNHDA, SQIVND (reference sequence). This CDR3 is CASSPSAGVFTEQFF. DNA for the CDR3: TGTGCCAGTAGTCCGTCGGCGGGAGTGTTCACTGAGCAGTTCTTC.

The chain couples TRBV28 to TRBJ1-5; 8 bases map to TRBD1. Germline CDR1 is MDHEN and CDR2 is SYDVKM. With 4 bases clipped from V and 3 bases from J, the junction kept 11 bases outside the gene matches. The CDR3 is 17 amino acids. The CDR3, as DNA: TGTGCCAGCAGTTACAGACAGGGGATTCGATCCAATCAGCCCCAGCATTTT. Amino acid sequence: CASSYRQGIRSNQPQHF.

Relative to its sample, this clone is medium-sized. This chain uses TRBV2 with TRBJ1-1; 11 positions match TRBD1. This CDR3 is built from 14 residues. Losses at the gene ends were 5 bases for V and 3 bases for J; bases not matched to a gene: 2. Germline CDR1 reads SNHLY; CDR2 reads FYNNEI. This chain's CDR3 is CASSKGQGDTEAFF. The CDR3 DNA reads TGTGCCAGCAGTAAGGGACAGGGGGACACTGAAGCTTTCTTT.

As concerns this clone: This sample also contains other DNA sequences that code for the same CDR3. The J gene is TRBJ2-7, the V gene TRBV5-4, with TRBD2 matching over 7 bases. V lost 5 bases to trimming and J lost 4 bases; unmatched junction nucleotides: 6. The CDR3 sequence is 13 residues long. Germline CDR1 and CDR2: SGHNT and YYREEE (reference sequence). CDR3 coding DNA: TGTGCCAGCAGTCTTGCGGGAGTATACGAGCAGTACTTC. Translating gives CASSLAGVYEQYF.

The chain has TRBV5-6 and TRBJ2-1; 15 nucleotides agree with TRBD2. The CDR3 spans 16 residues. The V and J ends lost 3 bases and 6 bases, in that order; junction bases with no gene match: 4. Per the germline V gene, CDR1 is SGHDT and CDR2 is YYEEEE. CDR3 sequence: CASSSGTSGRFNEQFF. Here the CDR3 DNA reads TGTGCCAGCAGCTCGGGGACTAGCGGGAGGTTCAATGAGCAGTTCTTC.

This chain connects TRBV5-1 to TRBJ2-7; D unclear. Germline V gives CDR1 SGHRS, CDR2 YFSETQ. The V gene lost 4 bases and the J gene lost 4 bases, with 12 bases spanning the gap. This CDR3 comprises 13 residues. CDR3 coding DNA: TGCGCCAGCAGCCCTCTAAGTCGGTACGAGCAGTACTTC. This codes for CASSPLSRYEQYF.

The chain carries TRBV6-4 and TRBJ2-1; 12 bases fit TRBD2. This CDR3 is 17 amino acids long. V was clipped by 2 bases and J by 4 bases; unmatched bases: 6. Per germline, CDR1 MRHNA and CDR2 SNTAGT. The CDR3 DNA sequence: TGTGCCAGCAGTGACGGGGCTAGCGGGGGGGATTACAATGAGCAGTTCTTC. Protein sequence: CASSDGASGGDYNEQFF.

This clone showed up just once. DNA for the CDR3: TGTGCCAGCAGTTTAGGGCAGGCTTTGCTGAGCAAAGGAGAAAAACTGTTTTTT. Translating gives CASSLGQALLSKGEKLFF. The chain has TRBV28 and TRBJ1-4, with D unclear. V lost 2 bases to trimming and J lost 8 bases, with 24 bases between them. CDR3 length equals 18 residues. Per the germline V gene, CDR1 is MDHEN and CDR2 is SYDVKM.

This clone was seen more than once but under ten times. The chain is built from TRBV6-1 and TRBJ1-2, with 7 positions matching TRBD1. V gave up 2 bases and J gave up 8 bases; unmatched junction bases: 11. Germline CDR1 reads MNHNS; CDR2 reads SASEGT. The length of the CDR3 is 15 residues. CDR3 nucleotides: TGTGCCAGCAGTGAACTTCCAGGGGGTGCGGAGGGCTACACCTTC. Protein: CASSELPGGAEGYTF.

The genes are TRBV19 and TRBJ2-1; 12 positions match TRBD2. Losses at the gene ends were 5 bases for V and 4 bases for J; bases not matched to a gene: 9. Per the germline V gene, CDR1 is LNHDA and CDR2 is SQIVND (reference sequence). This CDR3 comprises 17 residues. The CDR3: CASSPTSGRYSYNEQFF. The CDR3 nucleotides read TGTGCCAGTAGTCCGACTAGCGGGAGATACTCTTACAATGAGCAGTTCTTC.